This T cell receptor beta chain was profiled in a study of CD8 T cells in Susac syndrome. This CDR3 is 14 amino acids long. CDR1 is LNHDA, CDR2 SQIVND, per germline (reference sequence). Deletions cut 1 base from V and 4 bases from J, with 10 bases between. When the RNA was reverse transcribed, random hexamers were used with an input of 0.5 to 1 ug. TCRdb reprocessed the immunoSEQ multiplex PCR reads via MiXCR and lists one record per CDR3 protein. This table holds 300,000 to 350,000 distinct CDR3 sequences, 92% found once. Sequencing was performed on CD4+ T cells from PBMCs. The sequence was collected from a human donor with multiple sclerosis. The V and J genes are TRBV19 and TRBJ1-1; D not certain. The CDR3 coding sequence is TGTGCCAGTAGTATAGGTCCTCGCCTCACTGAAGCTTTCTTT. This encodes CASSIGPRLTEAFF.